A single T cell receptor beta chain is shown here with its context. Its antigen is as yet unknown. Following a re-call of the 5' RACE reads, TCRdb has one entry per CDR3 protein and lacks DNA. This listing includes approximately 160,000 distinct CDR3 sequences. Germline CDR1 and CDR2: SGHAT and FQNNGV. This CDR3 is 14 amino acids long. The data derive from a study of monozygotic twins with inflammatory bowel disease. Findings of the study overall: Support was lacking for any single strong IBD-associated signal or clonotype.

The clonotype originates from a human donor with ulcerative colitis or Crohn's disease, or a healthy co-twin of an affected twin (not recorded which). Sequencing used blood. The gene calls are TRBV11-2 and TRBJ2-7; the TCRdb call, TRBD1, lacks DNA for checking. CDR3 loop: CASSFTQGMNEQYF.